The T cell receptor (beta chain) described here comes from a study of T cells in Graves' hyperthyroidism and ophthalmopathy (dated by TCRdb to 2018 to 2020). Regarding the research as a whole: Peripheral blood was collected at initial diagnosis, before any treatment. A discovery cohort of about 96 patients, 43 with Graves' ophthalmopathy and over 55 with stable Graves' hyperthyroidism, was used to find distinguishing TCR V-J signatures. Whether ophthalmopathy could be predicted prospectively was tested in an independent validation cohort made up of 18 to 20 hyperthyroidism patients plus 17 patients who later progressed to ophthalmopathy. The 90 to 100 discovery patients were randomly split 7:3 into training and test sets. In addition, the study compared T-cell repertoires in thyroid tissue and in blood from a handful of Graves' hyperthyroidism patients. After sampling, hyperthyroidism patients received methimazole starting at 30 mg daily, and ophthalmopathy patients received high-dose intravenous methylprednisolone. According to the paper, TCR Vbeta CDR3 sequencing was carried out on 135 peripheral blood samples, which came from 40 to 45 ophthalmopathy, 70 to 80 hyperthyroidism and approximately 17 progressor patients.

What the research found in general, with its limitations: Most expanded thyroid clonotypes (frequency above 0.001) were also detected in blood, a finding suggesting that blood repertoires may reflect thyroid immune responses. Ophthalmopathy was separated from stable hyperthyroidism by a 13 V-J signature model, with about 86% sensitivity and approximately 81% specificity obtained in cross-validation and 80%/75% obtained in testing. In validation, the model predicted progression to ophthalmopathy with around 71% sensitivity and about 72% specificity, a median of 6.5 months before onset. No statistical method was used to fix the sample size in advance, and group allocation was not hidden from the investigators.

Stable Graves' hyperthyroidism was defined as no progression to ophthalmopathy during 18 months of follow-up. Hyperthyroidism patients were newly diagnosed, with disease duration under 2 months, and aged 18 to 65 years. The study excluded patients with uncontrolled infections, other autoimmune diseases, pregnancy or lactation. Diagnoses relied on clinical symptoms, serum thyroxine and TRAb, thyroid ultrasound and orbital computed tomography. PBMCs were separated from under 12 ml of fresh peripheral blood using Ficoll-Paque density gradient centrifugation. Total RNA was extracted using Trizol reagent, and RNA quality was assessed on an Agilent 2100 Bioanalyzer. This clonotype was picked up a small number of times. Its antigen is unknown. There are no base qualities to consult, and no much larger clone falls within one base. Amplification of TCR beta CDR3 regions was carried out from RNA transcripts. The TCR CDR3 was subjected to a first round of RT-PCR using the HTBI primer set and the Qiagen OneStep RT-PCR kit. Libraries were constructed in a second round of multiplex PCR, after which size selection and purification were carried out. The libraries were sequenced on an Illumina HiSeq2000 using paired-end 100 bp reads. In the source study's methods: SOAPnuke was used to process the raw data, with reads discarded if the reads contained adapters or uncalled bases, had a mean Phred below 15, or lacked an exact constant-primer or identifier match. COPE v1.2.5 was used to merge the high-quality paired reads, and each unique nucleotide sequence was defined as a clonotype. Clonotypes were aligned to IMGT TRBV, TRBD and TRBJ reference segments using MiTCR v1.1. The analysis was restricted to V-J combinations with a frequency above 0.0001, which together covered roughly 99% of the repertoires. The TCS score was defined as the ratio of F50 (clonal expansion) to E x V (chaos), calculated using BLOSUM62-based TCRdist between CDR3 peptides within each V-J. Welch's t-statistics and random forest reduced fewer than 550 V-J features to roughly 13, which were used in a naive Bayes classifier (R e1071). TCRdb's own reprocessing of the public reads used fastp at Q25 and MiXCR and kept productive beta chains. Rows merge per CDR3 protein into single entries with the most common DNA and genes. TCRdb's processing, not the study's, gives the V and J calls here. The sample profile shows under 550,000 distinct CDR3 sequences; roughly 15% of them were found once. About 5% of the sample rests with the top ten.

The sequence was collected from a woman between 18 and 29 years old with Graves' hyperthyroidism. The sequencing input was blood.

The bases read TGTGCCAGCACCCCCCGGACTAGCGGAGGCACAGATACGCAGTATTTT. The encoded protein is CASTPRTSGGTDTQYF. This chain joins TRBV6-1 to TRBJ2-3, with TRBD2 matching 10 junction bases. Ends trimmed: V by 7 bases, J by 1 base; bases unmatched to a gene: 8. Taken from the germline V gene, the CDR1 and CDR2 loops are MNHNS and SASEGT. The CDR3, from cysteine to phenylalanine, totals 16 residues. Just CDR3 DNA is preserved here, 48 bases in frame from base 1.